This T cell receptor (beta chain) was observed in a study of Tregs in tolerant kidney transplant recipients. Study results and caveats: Tregs expanded with activated donor B cells seemed most donor-specific. Biological reproducibility was not directly addressed in this study.

Worth noting for this clone: Its target is not known.

Produced via immunoSEQ multiplex PCR; TCRdb's table is partial and in-frame only. This table holds about 14,000 clones, approximately 94% found once. The CDR3 totals 13 residues. Germline V gene data show CDR1 as SGHRS and CDR2 as YFSETQ. Trimming left V 4 bases short and J 6 bases short, with 14 bases between. CD4+CD25+CD127- Tregs, CD4+CD25- non-Tregs, CD4 and CD8 cells were sorted. The V call is TRBV5-1, the J call TRBJ2-7, with D possibly TRBD2 on 6 matching bases. Sequenced sample: CD8+ T cells from blood. The clonotype was recovered from a human donor in good health. The CDR3 DNA sequence: TGCGCCAGCAGCCAGGGCGGGGTCGGCGAGCAGTACTTC. Translating it yields CASSQGGVGEQYF.